The 25 T cell receptor beta chains below all came from one sample that was sequenced in a study of T cell repertoires in cytomegalovirus infection. TCRdb analysed the reads with MiXCR anew, one entry per CDR3 protein. The data contain about 450,000 distinct CDR3 sequences, roughly a third of them singletons. Sequenced sample: PBMCs. These receptors originate from a human donor in good health (CMV status not recorded). Some clones in this sample may be carry-over from other donors' samples.

This clonotype turned up a few times. The V and J genes are TRBV11-2 and TRBJ2-3, with D perhaps matching TRBD2 (5 bases). This CDR3 comprises 15 residues. CDR1 and CDR2 from the germline V gene are SGHAT and FQNNGV. Trimming pared 0 bases from V and 6 bases from J, leaving 13 bases between. The CDR3 DNA is TGTGCCAGCAGCTTAGATAGCGTGACTTCTGATACGCAGTATTTT. This encodes CASSLDSVTSDTQYF.

This clonotype showed up just a few times. The rearrangement joins TRBV6-1 to TRBJ2-3, with a weak D call TRBD2 (5 bases). The CDR3 contains 14 residues. Germline V CDR1 and CDR2: MNHNS, SASEGT. The ends were cut back, 2 bases at V and 4 bases at J, with 10 bases in the middle. In DNA form, the CDR3 reads TGTGCCAGCAGTGAAATTCGGGGTCCAGATACGCAGTATTTT. This encodes CASSEIRGPDTQYF.

This clonotype has a handful of counts. V and J are TRBV27 and TRBJ1-3; no firm D call. CDR3 length equals 13 residues. Trimming removed 0 bases at V and 4 bases at J, with 4 bases between. Per germline, CDR1 MNHEY and CDR2 SMNVEV (reference sequence). CDR3 sequence: CASSLSWGNTIYF. CDR3 DNA sequence: TGTGCCAGCAGTTTATCGTGGGGAAACACCATATATTTT.

This chain links TRBV5-4 with TRBJ2-5, with D possibly TRBD1 on 5 matching bases. Germline values: CDR1 SGHNT, CDR2 YYREEE (reference sequence). The CDR3 spans 15 residues. V shed 4 bases and J shed 4 bases, with 17 bases lying between them. The CDR3 reads CASSPTCPGPETQYF. As DNA, the CDR3 is TGTGCCAGCAGCCCGACGTGCCCAGGGCCAGAGACCCAGTACTTC.

At least ten counts were recorded for this clonotype. The V call is TRBV12-3 or TRBV12-4, the J call TRBJ2-5, with 7 positions matching TRBD2. The CDR3 is 14 residues long. The junction had 3 bases not matched to a gene; V was cut back by 4 bases and J by 1 base. CDR3 sequence: CASSSRLAQETQYF. The CDR3 nucleotides are TGTGCCAGCAGTTCCCGACTAGCCCAAGAGACCCAGTACTTC.

This rearrangement joins TRBV28 to TRBJ1-5; D is perhaps TRBD1 (6 bases). CDR1 is MDHEN and CDR2 is SYDVKM in the germline V gene. The CDR3 extends over 16 amino acids. V was shortened by 5 bases and J by 0 bases, with 14 bases between the two germline ends. The CDR3 here is CASSPHTGNSNQPQHF. CDR3 DNA: TGTGCCAGCAGTCCACATACAGGGAATAGCAATCAGCCCCAGCATTTT. Full variable domain (rest looked up from reference TRBV28 and TRBJ1-5): DVKVTQSSRYLVKRTGEKVFLECVQDMDHENMFWYRQDPGLGLRLIYFSYDVKMKEKGDIPEGYSVSREKKERFSLILESASTNQTSMYLCASSPHTGNSNQPQHFGDGTRLSIL.

This clonotype was detected many times. The CDR3 sequence is CASSPGRTGELFF. The CDR3 coding sequence is TGTGCCAGCAGCCCCGGGCGCACCGGGGAGCTGTTTTTT. The V and J genes are TRBV7-6 and TRBJ2-2; unclear D gene. Per germline, CDR1 SGHVS and CDR2 FNYEAQ. V was shortened by 5 bases and J by 4 bases, with 8 bases between the two germline ends. The CDR3 spans 13 residues.

This clonotype showed up just a few times. The chain joins TRBV28 to TRBJ1-5; D gene ambiguous. The V end lost 5 bases, the J end lost 7 bases, and 15 bases lay between the germline ends. CDR1 MDHEN and CDR2 SYDVKM come from the germline V gene. There are 14 residues in the CDR3. The CDR3 protein is CASSQMGTGQPQHF. The DNA for the CDR3 is TGTGCCAGCAGTCAAATGGGCACCGGGCAGCCCCAGCATTTT. Full variable domain (remainder filled in from reference TRBV28 and TRBJ1-5): DVKVTQSSRYLVKRTGEKVFLECVQDMDHENMFWYRQDPGLGLRLIYFSYDVKMKEKGDIPEGYSVSREKKERFSLILESASTNQTSMYLCASSQMGTGQPQHFGDGTRLSIL.

This clonotype was detected a few times. This chain links TRBV7-9 with TRBJ2-1, with D possibly being TRBD1 or TRBD2 (6 bases each). The germline V and J ends were trimmed by 1 base and 8 bases, with 12 bases remaining between them. There are 14 residues in the CDR3. Germline CDR1 is SEHNR and CDR2 is FQNEAQ (reference sequence). This chain's CDR3 is CASSLEGGSDEQFF. The CDR3 nucleotides read TGTGCCAGCAGCTTAGAAGGGGGGTCGGATGAGCAGTTCTTC. Based on the CDR3 plus reference TRBV7-9 and TRBJ2-1, the full variable domain is DTGVSQNPRHKITKRGQNVTFRCDPISEHNRLYWYRQTLGQGPEFLTYFQNEAQLEKSRLLSDRFSAERPKGSFSTLEIQRTEQGDSAMYLCASSLEGGSDEQFFGPGTRLTVL.

This clonotype was found many times. This chain joins TRBV6-1 and TRBJ2-6; D call uncertain. This CDR3 spans 16 amino acids. CDR1 and CDR2 from the germline V gene are MNHNS and SASEGT. V was cut by 3 bases and J by 0 bases, with 9 bases left in between. The CDR3 loop is CASSDGRTSGANVLTF. CDR3 nucleotide sequence: TGTGCCAGCAGTGACGGACGGACCTCTGGGGCCAACGTCCTGACTTTC.

Details on this clonotype: Here the CDR3 omits its conserved ending phenylalanine or tryptophan, so a read error is the likely source. The chain carries TRBV6-1 and TRBJ2-2; 7 positions agree with TRBD1. The CDR3 extends over 19 amino acids. The germline gives CDR1 MNHNS, CDR2 SASEGT. J lost 5 bases, V lost 6 bases, and 21 bases had no gene match. The CDR3 protein is CASRSRDSFIRMRTGELFL. CDR3 sequence (DNA): TGTGCCAGCAGGTCCCGGGACAGTTTTATACGCATGCGGACCGGGGAGCTGTTTTTA.

The genes are TRBV7-8 and TRBJ2-1; TRBD2 is a possible D gene (7 bases). There are 16 residues in the CDR3. Germline V gene data show CDR1 as SGHVS and CDR2 as FQNEAQ. V lost 5 bases, J lost 10 bases, and 24 bases lay in between. Written as DNA, the CDR3 is TGTGCCAGCAGCAAGGACTTCGCGGGGGCCGGTCGGGAGCAGTTCTTC. This gives the protein CASSKDFAGAGREQFF.

As regards this clonotype: Since the CDR3 does not end with the conserved phenylalanine or tryptophan, this likely comes from a read error. The rearrangement uses TRBV11-1 and TRBJ2-7; 7 bases agree with TRBD2. The CDR3 covers 13 residues. The V gene's germline CDR1 is SGHAT and CDR2 FQDESV (reference sequence). J was trimmed by 6 bases and V by 2 bases; bases with no gene match: 4. DNA of the CDR3: TGTGCCAGCAGCTTATTGGCGGGGGTCGAGCAGTACTTA. It specifies CASSLLAGVEQYL.

The chain uses TRBV2 and TRBJ1-5; no firm D call. Trimming took off 2 bases at V and 4 bases at J, with 12 bases between the two ends. The CDR3 is 15 residues long. Germline V CDR1 and CDR2: SNHLY, FYNNEI. The DNA for the CDR3 is TGTGCCAGCAGTGAACTAACGAGAGGGAATCAGCCCCAGCATTTT. Translating gives CASSELTRGNQPQHF. The full variable domain, completed using reference TRBV2 and TRBJ1-5, is EPEVTQTPSHQVTQMGQEVILRCVPISNHLYFYWYRQILGQKVEFLVSFYNNEISEKSEIFDDQFSVERPDGSNFTLKIRSTKLEDSAMYFCASSELTRGNQPQHFGDGTRLSIL.

The chain couples TRBV12-5 to TRBJ1-1; possibly TRBD1 for D (6 bases). Trimming removed 5 bases at V and 1 base at J, with 8 bases between. CDR3 length: 13 residues. The germline gives CDR1 LGHNT, CDR2 FRNRAP. CDR3: CASGRGRNTEAFF. The CDR3 DNA sequence: TGTGCTAGTGGTCGGGGGCGGAACACTGAAGCTTTCTTT.

This chain connects TRBV2 to TRBJ1-2, with unresolved D. Germline CDR1 and CDR2: SNHLY and FYNNEI. This CDR3 comprises 12 residues. The V gene lost 2 bases and the J gene lost 5 bases, with 6 bases spanning the gap. Here the CDR3 DNA reads TGTGCCAGCAGTGAATTGGAGTATGGCTACACCTTC. Translation gives CASSELEYGYTF.

This chain links TRBV20-1 with TRBJ1-1; 8 bases fit TRBD1. CDR1 is DFQATT, CDR2 SNEGSKA, per germline (reference sequence). J gave up 4 bases and V 6 bases, and 7 bases lay outside the gene matches. The CDR3 extends over 13 amino acids. The CDR3 spells CSASRTGTTEAFF. The CDR3 bases are TGCAGTGCCAGTAGGACAGGGACCACTGAAGCTTTCTTT.

Many counts were recorded for this clonotype. The genes are TRBV12-3 or TRBV12-4 and TRBJ2-1, with 8 bases that match TRBD1. With V trimmed by 4 bases and J by 7 bases, 9 bases remained unmatched. The CDR3 loop spans 15 amino acids. DNA of the CDR3: TGTGCCAGCAGTTCCCATGGACAGGGAAAAAATGAGCAGTTCTTC. Protein: CASSSHGQGKNEQFF.

The chain has TRBV6-2 or TRBV6-3 and TRBJ2-7; the D is unclear. In germline, CDR1 is MNHEY, CDR2 SVGEGT. Trimming took 5 bases from V and 7 from J, leaving 9 bases between them. This CDR3 contains 11 residues. CDR3 nucleotide sequence: TGTGCCAGCAGTGACCGGATGGAGCAGTACTTC. Amino acid sequence: CASSDRMEQYF.

Note on this clonotype: A much larger clone differs from this one at a single base, so this may be a read error. V usage is TRBV7-9 and J usage is TRBJ2-1, with 9 bases fitting TRBD1. Germline loops: CDR1 SEHNR, CDR2 FQNEAQ (reference sequence). The trim removed 5 bases at V and 6 bases at J, leaving 14 bases unmatched. The CDR3 has 17 amino acids. The DNA for the CDR3 is TGTGCCAGCAGCGTAACACCGGGACAGGGTGGATTCAATGAGCAGTTCTTC. It encodes CASSVTPGQGGFNEQFF.

This clonotype came up a few times. V gene TRBV10-2 combines with J gene TRBJ2-4, with D perhaps assigned TRBD1 or TRBD2 (6 bases each). V lost 7 bases and J 3 bases, leaving 19 bases between the germline ends. CDR3 length: 16 residues. In germline, CDR1 is WSHSY, CDR2 SAAADI. CDR3 in DNA: TGCGCCAGCACCCCCGATGGGGGGCATAGCAAAAACATTCAGTACTTC. Residues: CASTPDGGHSKNIQYF.

This clonotype was detected many times. The V and J genes are TRBV7-9 and TRBJ1-4, with 8 bases that match TRBD1. J gave up 7 bases and V 5 bases, and 18 bases lay outside the gene matches. The CDR3 is 18 amino acids. CDR1 SEHNR and CDR2 FQNEAQ come from the germline V gene (reference sequence). As DNA, the CDR3 is TGTGCCAGCAGCCCCCGCCCTCGCCAGGGGGCAAGGGGTGAAAAACTGTTTTTT. Translation gives CASSPRPRQGARGEKLFF.

This clonotype was counted a few times. The chain has TRBV11-2 and TRBJ1-3; D may be TRBD1 (5 bases). The CDR3 runs 15 residues. The V and J ends lost 6 bases and 2 bases respectively, with 14 bases between them. CDR1 SGHAT and CDR2 FQNNGV come from the germline V gene. The DNA of the CDR3 is TGTGCCAGCAGAGGTCAGGGACTCACTGGAAACACCATATATTTT. This codes for CASRGQGLTGNTIYF.

This clonotype was observed a few times. Sequence at one end of the junction differs from germline and may be a read error. V gene TRBV5-3 combines with J gene TRBJ1-6; unclear D gene. TRBV5-3 is an ORF for which the function is uncertain. This CDR3 region has 16 residues. In nucleotides, the CDR3 is TGTGCCAGCAGCTTGTCCCCCCGTGGCGAGACATCACCCCTCCACTTT. Encoded protein: CASSLSPRGETSPLHF.

Details on this clonotype: This may come from a read error, since a much larger clone is one base off. No conserved phenylalanine or tryptophan ends this CDR3, so it is likely a read error. The CDR3 loop reads CASSSHLGQALEGYTL. Written as DNA, the CDR3 is TGTGCCAGCAGCTCACACCTCGGACAGGCCCTCGAAGGCTACACCTTA. The chain links TRBV7-8 to TRBJ1-2; 7 bases match TRBD1. Germline V lookup: CDR1 SGHVS, CDR2 FQNEAQ. This CDR3 contains 16 residues. Losses at the gene ends were 4 bases for V and 8 bases for J; bases not matched to a gene: 16.